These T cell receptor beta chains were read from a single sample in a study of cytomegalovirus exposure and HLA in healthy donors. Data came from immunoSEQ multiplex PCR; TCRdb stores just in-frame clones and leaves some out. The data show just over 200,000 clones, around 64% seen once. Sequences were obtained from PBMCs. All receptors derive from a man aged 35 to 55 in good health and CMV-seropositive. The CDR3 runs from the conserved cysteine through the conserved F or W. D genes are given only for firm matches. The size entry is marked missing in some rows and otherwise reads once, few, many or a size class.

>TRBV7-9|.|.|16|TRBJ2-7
CASSQTNRRGTYEQYF
TGTGCCAGCAGCCAAACAAATCGACGGGGGACCTACGAGCAGTACTTC
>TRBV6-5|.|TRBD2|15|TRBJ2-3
CASSYSERGADTQYF
TGTGCCAGCAGTTACTCTGAGCGGGGTGCAGATACGCAGTATTTT
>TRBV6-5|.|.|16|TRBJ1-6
CASSYDVWGLGSPLHF
TGTGCCAGCAGTTACGACGTGTGGGGCCTAGGTTCACCCCTCCACTTT
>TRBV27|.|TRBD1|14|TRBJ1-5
CASSGTGLNQPQHF
TGTGCCAGCAGTGGGACAGGGCTCAATCAGCCCCAGCATTTT
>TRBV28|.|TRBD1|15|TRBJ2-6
CASRYRGAGANVLTF
TGTGCCAGCAGGTACAGGGGCGCTGGGGCCAACGTCCTGACTTTC
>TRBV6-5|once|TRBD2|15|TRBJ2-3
CASSVLAGGTDTQYF
TGTGCCAGCAGTGTACTAGCGGGGGGCACAGATACGCAGTATTTT
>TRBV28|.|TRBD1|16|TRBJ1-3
CASSSGTVVSGNTIYF
TGTGCCAGCAGTTCAGGGACAGTGGTCTCTGGAAACACCATATATTTT
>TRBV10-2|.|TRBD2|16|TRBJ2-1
CASSESGTSGARTQFF
TGCGCCAGCAGTGAGTCAGGGACTAGCGGGGCTCGAACTCAATTCTTC
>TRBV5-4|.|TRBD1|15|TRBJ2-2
CASNPGRTGAGELFF
TGTGCCAGCAACCCAGGAAGAACAGGGGCCGGGGAGCTGTTTTTT
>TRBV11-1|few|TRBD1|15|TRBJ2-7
CASSLAAGGVYEQYF
TGTGCCAGCAGCTTAGCCGCAGGGGGCGTCTACGAGCAGTACTTC
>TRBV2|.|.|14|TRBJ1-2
CASRRARTVDGYTF
TGTGCCAGCAGGAGAGCCAGGACAGTGGATGGCTACACCTTC
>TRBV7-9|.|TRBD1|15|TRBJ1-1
CASSPNSGQGTEAFF
TGTGCCAGCAGCCCAAACAGTGGACAGGGCACTGAAGCTTTCTTT
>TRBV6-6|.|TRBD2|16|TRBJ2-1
CASSYSPGGGVNEQFF
TGTGCCAGCAGTTACTCACCGGGAGGAGGGGTCAATGAGCAGTTCTTC
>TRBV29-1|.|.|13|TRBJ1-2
CSVIVQGRSGYTF
TGCAGCGTTATAGTGCAGGGAAGATCGGGCTACACCTTC
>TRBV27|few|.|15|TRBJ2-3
CASTRIARGTDTQYF
TGTGCCAGCACCCGAATAGCCAGGGGCACAGATACGCAGTATTTT
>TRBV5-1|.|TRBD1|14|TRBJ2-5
CASSLWGQGQTQYF
TGCGCCAGCAGCTTGTGGGGACAGGGGCAGACCCAGTACTTC
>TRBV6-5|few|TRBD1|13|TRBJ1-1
CASLRDRATEAFF
TGTGCCAGCCTGCGGGACAGGGCCACTGAAGCTTTCTTT
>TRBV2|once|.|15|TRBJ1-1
CASRVDLDRKAEAFF
TGTGCCAGCAGGGTGGACCTAGACAGGAAAGCTGAAGCTTTCTTT
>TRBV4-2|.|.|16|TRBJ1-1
CASSQEGGLMNTEAFF
TGTGCCAGCAGCCAAGAAGGAGGGTTAATGAACACTGAAGCTTTCTTT
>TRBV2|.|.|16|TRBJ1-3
CASSSQGWHTGNTIYF
TGTGCCAGCAGTTCCCAGGGGTGGCATACTGGAAACACCATATATTTT
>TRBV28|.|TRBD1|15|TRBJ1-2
CASSSPGQGIYGYTF
TGTGCCAGCAGTTCACCGGGACAGGGAATCTATGGCTACACCTTC
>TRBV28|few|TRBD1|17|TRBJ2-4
CASSPNTGQRAKNIQYF
TGTGCCAGCAGTCCAAACACGGGACAGAGAGCCAAAAACATTCAGTACTTC
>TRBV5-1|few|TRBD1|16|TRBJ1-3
CASAGQTGGSGNTIYF
TGCGCCAGCGCGGGCCAGACAGGGGGGAGTGGAAACACCATATATTTT
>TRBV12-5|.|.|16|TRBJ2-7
CASGLASRGLTDEQYF
TGTGCTAGTGGTTTGGCCTCCAGAGGCCTTACCGACGAGCAGTACTTC
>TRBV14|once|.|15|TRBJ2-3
CASSRGGPVTDTQYF
TGTGCCAGCAGCCGGGGGGGCCCTGTCACAGATACGCAGTATTTT
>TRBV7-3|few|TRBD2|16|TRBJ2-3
CASSEDPSGITDTQYF
TGTGCCAGCAGCGAAGACCCTAGCGGGATCACAGATACGCAGTATTTT
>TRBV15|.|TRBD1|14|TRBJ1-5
CATSRDRGNQPQHF
TGTGCCACCAGCAGGGACAGGGGGAATCAGCCCCAGCATTTT
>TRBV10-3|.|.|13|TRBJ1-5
CAIQAGANQPQHF
TGTGCCATCCAGGCGGGGGCAAATCAGCCCCAGCATTTT
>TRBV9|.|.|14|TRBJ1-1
CASSVGGSGTEAFF
TGTGCCAGCAGCGTCGGGGGGTCGGGCACTGAAGCTTTCTTT
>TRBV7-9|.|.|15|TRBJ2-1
CASSSDLFLYNEQFF
TGTGCCAGCAGCTCCGACTTATTCTTGTACAATGAGCAGTTCTTC
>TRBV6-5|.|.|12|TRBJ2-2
CASSWGAGELFF
TGTGCCAGCAGTTGGGGAGCCGGGGAGCTGTTTTTT
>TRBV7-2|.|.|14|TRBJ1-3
CASSLGPGENTIYF
TGTGCCAGCAGCTTGGGCCCGGGGGAAAACACCATATATTTT
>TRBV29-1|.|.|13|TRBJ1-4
CSVRHSPNEKLFF
TGCAGCGTTCGGCACAGCCCTAATGAAAAACTGTTTTTT
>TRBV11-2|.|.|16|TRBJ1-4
CASSLNPGRTNEKLFF
TGTGCCAGCAGCTTAAACCCGGGGAGAACTAATGAAAAACTGTTTTTT
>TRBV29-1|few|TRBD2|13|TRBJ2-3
CSVERGYTDTQYF
TGCAGCGTTGAGCGGGGGTATACAGATACGCAGTATTTT
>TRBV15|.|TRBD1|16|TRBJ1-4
CATSRPDRIGSEKLFF
TGTGCCACCAGCAGACCGGACAGGATCGGAAGTGAAAAACTGTTTTTT
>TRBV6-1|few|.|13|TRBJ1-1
CASAQQGNTEAFF
TGTGCCAGCGCCCAACAGGGAAACACTGAAGCTTTCTTT
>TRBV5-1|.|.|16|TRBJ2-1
CASSMLPGGRGNEQFF
TGCGCCAGCAGCATGCTACCAGGGGGGAGAGGGAATGAGCAGTTCTTC
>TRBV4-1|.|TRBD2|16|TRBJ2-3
CASSLQTAGGTDTQYF
TGCGCCAGCAGCCTCCAGACAGCGGGGGGAACAGATACGCAGTATTTT
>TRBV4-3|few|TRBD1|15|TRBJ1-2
CASSQGTGTNYGYTF
TGCGCCAGCAGCCAAGGGACAGGGACTAACTATGGCTACACCTTC
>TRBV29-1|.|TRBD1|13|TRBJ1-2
CSVAGTGSPGYTF
TGCAGCGTTGCAGGGACAGGGTCCCCTGGCTACACCTTC